This T cell receptor (beta chain) was identified during a study of blood T cell repertoires in COVID-19. Study-level background: Acute-phase and convalescent COVID-19 samples originated in the United States, Italy and Spain. In each case, the material was cDNA or gDNA derived from T cells, B-cell-depleted T cells, or PBMCs.

Per the authors' pipeline: Estimated nucleated cell counts came from reference gene primer amplification. Only in-frame clones appear in the TCRdb table, and some are missing; sequencing was by immunoSEQ multiplex PCR. V and J calls plus clone size are reproduced from that table; the DNA served to infer D and trimming. The sample holds approximately 61,000 clones, about 91% seen once. Germline CDR1 reads KGHSH; CDR2 reads LQKENI. The CDR3 has 14 residues. V was trimmed by 3 bases and J by 4 bases, leaving 12 bases between them. J is TRBJ1-2 and V is TRBV18; no clear D gene. Sequences were obtained from peripheral blood. The receptor's source is an elderly woman with active COVID-19. Here the CDR3 reads CASSPPNDSYGYTF. CDR3 sequence (DNA): TGTGCCAGCTCACCGCCTAATGATTCCTATGGCTACACCTTC.